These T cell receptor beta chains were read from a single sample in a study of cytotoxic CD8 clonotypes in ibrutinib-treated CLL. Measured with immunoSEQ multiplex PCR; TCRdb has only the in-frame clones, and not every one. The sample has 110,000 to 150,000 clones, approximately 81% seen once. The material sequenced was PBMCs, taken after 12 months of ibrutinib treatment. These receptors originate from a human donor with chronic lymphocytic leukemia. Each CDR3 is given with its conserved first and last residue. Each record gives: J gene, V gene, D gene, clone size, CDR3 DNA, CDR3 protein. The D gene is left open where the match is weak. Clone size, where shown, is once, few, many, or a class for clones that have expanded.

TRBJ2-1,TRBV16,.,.,TGTGCCAGCAGCCGTACAGGTTCCTACAATGAGCAGTTCTTC,CASSRTGSYNEQFF
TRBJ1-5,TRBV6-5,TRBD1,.,TGTGCCAGCAGACGGGACAGCTTAAGCAATCAGCCCCAGCATTTT,CASRRDSLSNQPQHF
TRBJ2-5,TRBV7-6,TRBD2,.,TGTGCCAGCAGCAACCGACTAGCGGGAGAGACCCAGTACTTC,CASSNRLAGETQYF
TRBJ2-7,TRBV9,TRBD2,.,TGTGCCAGCAGCGTAGAGTCCGGCGGGAGCAGGTACGAGCAGTACTTC,CASSVESGGSRYEQYF
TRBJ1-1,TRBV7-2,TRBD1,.,TGTGCCAGCAGCCGAAGAGGGGGCATGAACACTGAAGCTTTCTTT,CASSRRGGMNTEAFF
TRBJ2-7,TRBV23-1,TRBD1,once,TGCGCCAGCAGATCGTGCCCGGGACAGGGAGTTCGCGAGCAAAGCGGGCAGTACTTC,CASRSCPGQGVREQSGQYF
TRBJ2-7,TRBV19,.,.,TGTGCCAGTAGTACTCCCCGGGGTGACGAGCAGTACTTC,CASSTPRGDEQYF
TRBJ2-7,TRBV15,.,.,TGTGCCACCAGCAGAGAAAGCGAGGGTTACGAGCAGTACTTC,CATSRESEGYEQYF
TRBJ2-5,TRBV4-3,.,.,TGCGCCAGCAGCCGGGACTTGTACGGGGAGACCCAGTACTTC,CASSRDLYGETQYF
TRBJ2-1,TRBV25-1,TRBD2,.,TGTGCCAGCAGTTACGGGACTAGCGGTGAGCAGTTCTTC,CASSYGTSGEQFF
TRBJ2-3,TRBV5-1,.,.,TGCGCCAGCAGCTCTTCCGGATATACAGATACGCAGTATTTT,CASSSSGYTDTQYF
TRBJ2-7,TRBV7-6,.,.,TGTGCCAGCAGCCGATTGACAGGAACTTACGAGCAGTACTTC,CASSRLTGTYEQYF
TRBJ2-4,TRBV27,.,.,TGTGCCAGCAGTTTATCGGGGGCCAAAAACATTCAGTACTTC,CASSLSGAKNIQYF